This T cell receptor beta chain stems from a study of identifying expanded T cells in peripheral blood. Broader study findings: Over approximately two and four weeks, about 16.4 and 19 clones changed, versus 1.2 between replicates. Variance in clone template counts between approximately two-week samples significantly increased with total template count across all healthy donors.

Using immunoSEQ multiplex PCR, the repertoire was profiled, and TCRdb retains in-frame clones only, with some absent. Of approximately 56,000 clones in the sample, 70% to 85% were seen once. Collection occurred without any documented infections or immune events in donors. This clone was picked up one time. Its cognate antigen is unknown. The CDR3 loop spans 13 amino acids. V was clipped by 7 bases and J by 5 bases, with 14 bases between them. Per the germline V gene, CDR1 is SGHTA and CDR2 is FQGNSA. The TCR was taken from a person between 18 and 75 years old in good health. V and J are TRBV7-2 and TRBJ2-5; D remains unclear. The source material was blood. CDR3 DNA: TGTGCCAGCAACCCCACCTTCGGGGAGACCCAGTACTTC. Its protein is CASNPTFGETQYF.